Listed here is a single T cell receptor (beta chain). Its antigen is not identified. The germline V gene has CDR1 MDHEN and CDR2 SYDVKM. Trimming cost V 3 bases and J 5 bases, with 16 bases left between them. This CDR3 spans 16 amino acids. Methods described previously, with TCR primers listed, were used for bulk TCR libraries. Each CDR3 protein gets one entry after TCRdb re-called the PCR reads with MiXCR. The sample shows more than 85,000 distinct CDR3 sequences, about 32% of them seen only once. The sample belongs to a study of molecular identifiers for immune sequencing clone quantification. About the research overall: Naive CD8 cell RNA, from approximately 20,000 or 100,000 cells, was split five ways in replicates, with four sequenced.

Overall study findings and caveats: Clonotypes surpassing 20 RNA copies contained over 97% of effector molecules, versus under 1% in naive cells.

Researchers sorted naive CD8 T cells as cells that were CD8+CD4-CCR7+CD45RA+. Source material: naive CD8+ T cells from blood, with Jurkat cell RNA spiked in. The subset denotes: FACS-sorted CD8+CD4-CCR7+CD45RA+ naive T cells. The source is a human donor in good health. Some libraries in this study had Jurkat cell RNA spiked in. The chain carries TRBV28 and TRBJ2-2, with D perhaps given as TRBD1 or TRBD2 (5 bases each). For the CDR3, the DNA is TGTGCCAGCAGTTTTGGGGTGGGACCGAGAACCGGGGAGCTGTTTTTT. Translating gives CASSFGVGPRTGELFF.